These 17 T cell receptor beta chains were all obtained from the same sample, sequenced in a study of shared T cell receptors in the human thymus (dated by TCRdb to 2020 to 2022). The library was built by means of the immunoSEQ multiplex PCR assay. This immuneACCESS table, as held by TCRdb, lists in-frame sequences with V and J called but not all clones. Of the missing ones, under half trace to an unresolved V gene in checked studies; the others have no known cause. The sample contains hundreds of thousands of clones, approximately 89% of them found a single time. Of the sample, approximately 0.0097% falls within the top ten clones. This sample also belongs to another study, concerning human thymus T cells.

Input material: thymocytes. These receptors came from a boy younger than two with a congenital heart defect. Donor details come from another sample of the same person, matched by shared clones.

This chain uses TRBV7-9 with TRBJ2-6, with TRBD1 matching 9 bases. The V gene end was trimmed by 3 bases and the J gene end by 0 bases; junction bases not matched to a gene: 9. The germline V gene has CDR1 SEHNR and CDR2 FQNEAQ (reference sequence). This CDR3 comprises 19 residues. The CDR3 reads CASSLDPLTGGSGANVLTF. In DNA form, the CDR3 reads TGTGCCAGCAGCTTGGACCCATTGACAGGGGGCTCTGGGGCCAACGTCCTGACTTTC.

The J gene is TRBJ2-7, the V gene TRBV27, with D perhaps matching TRBD1 (6 bases). V gave up 4 bases and J gave up 0 bases, with 19 bases separating them. Per germline, CDR1 MNHEY and CDR2 SMNVEV (reference sequence). This CDR3 region has 17 residues. This chain's CDR3 is CASSSHPQGRTSYEQYF. The CDR3 nucleotides read TGTGCCAGCAGTTCCCACCCACAGGGAAGGACCTCCTACGAGCAGTACTTC.

DNA of the CDR3: TGTGCCAGCAGCCCGGGGTCAAGGAGCTCCTACGAGCAGTACTTC. This translates into CASSPGSRSSYEQYF. This chain connects TRBV5-6 to TRBJ2-7; possibly TRBD2 for D (5 bases). Deletions cut 4 bases from V and 0 bases from J, with 14 bases between. This CDR3 is 15 amino acids long. Looked up from germline, CDR1 is SGHDT and CDR2 is YYEEEE.

CDR3 in DNA: TGTGCCAGCAGCTTGGATGCAGGTTTTGGAAACACCATATATTTT. Its translation: CASSLDAGFGNTIYF. V usage is TRBV5-6 and J usage is TRBJ1-3, with D uncertain. The CDR3 is 15 residues long. Between the trimmed V and J ends, which lost 0 bases and 3 bases, there was a span of 10 bases. The V gene's germline CDR1 is SGHDT and CDR2 YYEEEE.

The count of this clone is one. Compared with germline, one end of the junction differs, possibly owing to a read error. The gene calls are TRBV6-5 and TRBJ1-1, with no clear D. This CDR3 is 13 amino acids long. Germline V gene sequence: CDR1 MNHEY, CDR2 SVGAGI. The DNA for the CDR3 is TGTGCCAGCAGTCACTCGAGGAACACTGAAGCTTTCTTT. Its translation: CASSHSRNTEAFF.

The gene calls are TRBV5-6 and TRBJ1-2; maybe TRBD1 (5 bases). The CDR3 spans 15 residues. Germline assignment: CDR1 SGHDT and CDR2 YYEEEE. The ends were cut back, 3 bases at V and 1 base at J, with 13 bases in the middle. The CDR3 nucleotides are TGTGCCAGCAGCTCCAGGGTAGGCGTTAACTATGGCTACACCTTC. Translated, it gives CASSSRVGVNYGYTF.

This sequence joins TRBV5-6 and TRBJ2-7; 12 bases match TRBD2. CDR3 length: 19 residues. The V and J ends lost 1 base and 3 bases, in that order; junction bases with no gene match: 14. The germline gives CDR1 SGHDT, CDR2 YYEEEE. In DNA form, the CDR3 reads TGTGCCAGCAGCTTGACGACTAGCGGGAGCGTTTTTCAGGGCTACGAGCAGTACTTC. This sequence encodes CASSLTTSGSVFQGYEQYF.

The V call is TRBV2, the J call TRBJ2-1; TRBD2 is a possible D gene (6 bases). Germline V gene sequence: CDR1 SNHLY, CDR2 FYNNEI. Trimming removed 8 bases at V and 6 bases at J, with 14 bases between. The CDR3 length is 13 residues. For the CDR3, the DNA is TGTGCCAGCGCCCGACTAGGTATCAATGAGCAGTTCTTC. This codes for CASARLGINEQFF.

The chain uses TRBV23-1 and TRBJ1-2; D unresolved. TRBV23-1 is marked as an open reading frame, function uncertain. The CDR3 is made up of 15 amino acids. V lost 4 bases and J lost 7, with 19 bases in between. As DNA, the CDR3 is TGCGCCAGCAGTCCCGACCTAGGATGGCGGCGTGGCTACACCTTC. Translating gives CASSPDLGWRRGYTF.

This clone was recorded a few times. This chain links TRBV6-6 with TRBJ1-2; 9 positions match TRBD1. CDR1 is MNHNY, CDR2 SVGAGI, per germline (reference sequence). The CDR3 extends over 15 amino acids. The trim removed 0 bases at V and 6 bases at J, leaving 5 bases unmatched. The CDR3 here is CASSYSRQGGHGYTF. The DNA for the CDR3 is TGTGCCAGCAGTTACTCACGACAGGGGGGGCATGGCTACACCTTC.

The CDR3 nucleotides read TGTGCCAGCATGGAGGGAAAGGAACATCAGCCCCAGCATTTT. Amino acids: CASMEGKEHQPQHF. This rearrangement joins TRBV6-1 to TRBJ1-5, with no clear D. Germline V gives CDR1 MNHNS, CDR2 SASEGT. The CDR3 spans 14 residues. The germline V and J ends were trimmed by 7 bases and 5 bases, with 15 bases remaining between them.

This sequence joins TRBV27 and TRBJ2-1; 7 bases are shared with TRBD2. Germline V gene data show CDR1 as MNHEY and CDR2 as SMNVEV (reference sequence). The CDR3 has 15 amino acids. V dropped 5 bases and J dropped 6; count of bases not matched to a gene: 10. Written as DNA, the CDR3 is TGTGCCAGCAGTCTCAAGGGGACTAAGGCCAATGAGCAGTTCTTC. It translates to CASSLKGTKANEQFF.

The sample holds one count of this clone. V gene TRBV29-1 combines with J gene TRBJ1-1, with a possible D match to TRBD1 (6 bases). Deletions cut 7 bases from V and 0 bases from J, with 12 bases between. There are 13 residues in the CDR3. CDR1 SQVTM and CDR2 ANQGSEA come from the germline V gene. The CDR3 nucleotides are TGCAGCGGCACCGGGACACTGAACACTGAAGCTTTCTTT. Its protein product is CSGTGTLNTEAFF.

The chain links TRBV5-1 to TRBJ1-1; the match to TRBD1 covers 8 bases. The CDR3 is made up of 16 amino acids. CDR1 and CDR2 from the germline V gene are SGHRS and YFSETQ. The V and J ends lost 2 bases and 3 bases, in that order; junction bases with no gene match: 9. The CDR3 sequence is CASSFGRTGMYTEAFF. CDR3 DNA: TGCGCCAGCAGCTTTGGGCGGACAGGGATGTACACTGAAGCTTTCTTT.

The genes are TRBV5-4 and TRBJ2-3; tentative D call: TRBD2 (7 bases). V was clipped by 0 bases and J by 2 bases, with 13 bases between them. The CDR3 covers 16 residues. Germline V gives CDR1 SGHNT, CDR2 YYREEE (reference sequence). The CDR3 is CASSLGRGHYTDTQYF. For the CDR3, the DNA is TGTGCCAGCAGCTTGGGGCGGGGGCACTACACAGATACGCAGTATTTT.

The J gene is TRBJ2-7, the V gene TRBV28, with TRBD1 as a possible D gene (6 bases). The germline V gene encodes CDR1 MDHEN and CDR2 SYDVKM. The V end was cut by 1 base, the J end by 5 bases, with 18 bases between. The CDR3 totals 16 residues. The CDR3 here is CASSLSPSTGTDEQYF. The CDR3, as DNA: TGTGCCAGCAGTTTATCCCCCTCGACAGGTACGGACGAGCAGTACTTC.

As to this clone: An end of the junction differs from the germline gene, which may be a read error. V usage is TRBV25-1 and J usage is TRBJ2-1, with D possibly being TRBD1 (6 bases). Germline lookup yields CDR1 MGHDK and CDR2 SYGVNS. This CDR3 is 16 amino acids long. CDR3 amino acids: CANSEWGRSSYNEQFF. The DNA of the CDR3 is TGTGCCAACAGTGAATGGGGGCGCAGCTCCTACAATGAGCAGTTCTTC.